Listed here is a single T cell receptor beta chain. Its antigen is currently not known. The junction departs from germline at one end; a sequencing error may be responsible. The data were taken from a study of early stage breast cancer tumors (dated 2017 in TCRdb). As for the study more broadly: Of the approximately 15 invasive breast tumors, about a dozen were found to be estrogen receptor-positive, progesterone receptor-positive and HER2-negative. The samples as a whole yielded 2 million to 3 million detected templates, corresponding to nearly 1,100,000 unique clonotypes. About 70% of the 12 ER+/PR+/HER2- tumors were invasive ductal carcinomas, while the other four were invasive lobular carcinomas. On average, each sample got around 10-fold read coverage. Study-wide findings and limitations: Because the cohort was small, a breakdown by tumor subtype could not be done. Enriched TCRB sequences shared across patients were mostly commonly generated sequences, unlikely to play an important role in the tumor microenvironment. Sequencing bulk genomic DNA from unsorted cells could not capture chain pairing or functional markers like CD4, CD8 and FOXP3. Compared with adjacent normal breast tissue, tumors had higher clonality and around 2.7-fold greater T cell density. Repertoires from blood resembled normal breast more closely than tumor, and using blood as a reference for each tissue separated tumor from normal in most of the 16 patients.

Two independent genomic DNA replicates were amplified for each sample, with roughly 0.5 ug used for blood and roughly 1.5 ug for tumor or normal breast. TCRB sequencing of genomic DNA was carried out with the ImmunoSeq Intro kit according to the manufacturer's instructions. The multiplex PCR ran for about 31 cycles using proprietary primers and spike-in control sequences for absolute quantification. Single-end 150-bp reads were used to sequence an 87-bp fragment spanning the CDR3 plus the flanking V and J genes. Each lane of an Illumina MiSeq using version 3.0 chemistry carried seven multiplexed samples, with two replicates per sample. On the authors' methods: Raw data were processed by the vendor's proprietary pipeline, with both replicates merged into one result per sample. Productive rearrangements sharing the V-gene family, CDR3 amino acid sequence and J-gene segment were defined as clonotypes. Clonality was computed as 1 minus the normalized Shannon entropy (Pielou evenness) of TCRB abundances. To estimate T cell density, the total number of templates was divided by the input cell count, which was inferred from how much DNA went in. Recon, run with its default parameters, was used to estimate overall repertoire diversity and clonality. A clonotype counted as tumor-enriched if its abundance in tumor exceeded 0.1% and was at least 32-fold higher than its abundance in normal breast. The table comes from immuneACCESS by way of TCRdb, which keeps in-frame sequences with V and J called. Part of the clones is missing from these tables; in studies checked, under half for an unresolved V gene and the rest for unknown reasons. The V and J calls and clone size come from that table; D and trimming were worked out from the DNA. The sample includes around 60,000 clones, with about 80% observed a single time. The leading ten clones occupy around 3.7% of the sample.

The germline V gene gives CDR1 as MDHEN and CDR2 as SYDVKM. The CDR3, from cysteine to phenylalanine, totals 14 residues. The kept DNA is CDR3 alone, 42 bases in frame from the first base. The study profiled bulk TCR beta-chain repertoires in matched peripheral blood, tumor and adjacent normal breast tissue taken from some 17 patients with early-stage breast cancer. Before surgery, whole blood (about 5-10 mL) was collected into EDTA tubes and processed within 2 hours. Ficoll-Paque centrifugation in SepMate-50 tubes was used to isolate peripheral blood mononuclear cells. For storage in liquid nitrogen, PBMCs were cryopreserved as aliquots of roughly 1.8 to 4 million cells in about 90% FBS with around 10% DMSO. The Qiagen AllPrep DNA/RNA Mini kit was used to extract genomic DNA.

The receptor was derived from a person aged 25 to 39 with breast cancer. The material sequenced was blood. Here the chain combines TRBV28 and TRBJ2-1, with 11 middle bases fitting TRBD1. The DNA is as follows: TGTGCCAGCAGTTTATGGGGGGGACAGGGGGTTCAGGTCTTC. Its protein is CASSLWGGQGVQVF.